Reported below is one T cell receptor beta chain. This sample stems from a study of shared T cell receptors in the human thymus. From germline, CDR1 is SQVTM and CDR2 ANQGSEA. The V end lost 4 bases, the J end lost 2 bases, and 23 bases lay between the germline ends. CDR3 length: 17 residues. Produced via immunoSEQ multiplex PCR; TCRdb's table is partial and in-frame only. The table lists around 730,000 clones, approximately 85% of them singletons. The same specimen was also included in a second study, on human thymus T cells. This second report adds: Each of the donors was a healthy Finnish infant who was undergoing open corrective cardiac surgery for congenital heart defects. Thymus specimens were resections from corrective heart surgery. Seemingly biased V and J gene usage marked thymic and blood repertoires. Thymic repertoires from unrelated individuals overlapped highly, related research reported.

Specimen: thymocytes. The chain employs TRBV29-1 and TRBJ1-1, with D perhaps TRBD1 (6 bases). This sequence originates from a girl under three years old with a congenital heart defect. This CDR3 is CSVGGGPPGVINTEAFF. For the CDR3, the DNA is TGCAGCGTTGGGGGGGGCCCCCCAGGGGTAATTAACACTGAAGCTTTCTTT.